This T cell receptor (beta chain) was observed in a study of cytomegalovirus exposure and HLA in healthy donors. PCR primers comprised 60 Vbeta and 13 Jbeta primers. The protocol was immunoSEQ multiplex PCR, while the TCRdb copy is restricted to in-frame clones and leaves out a portion. The sample has around 130,000 clones; around 76% are singletons. Study-level findings and limits: Immune exposure was documented only through CMV serostatus.

A single count supports this clone. The antigen is unknown. Germline V gene sequence: CDR1 SGHTA, CDR2 FQGNSA. This CDR3 is built from 14 residues. V was shortened by 1 base and J by 7 bases, with 10 bases between the two germline ends. Sequencing input: PBMCs. The chain carries TRBV7-2 and TRBJ1-4; D is uncertain. The receptor was derived from a woman aged 45-65 years in good health and CMV-seronegative. CDR3 amino acids: CASSLGDSGEKLFF. In nucleotides, the CDR3 is TGTGCCAGCAGCTTAGGAGATAGCGGTGAAAAACTGTTTTTT.